This T cell receptor (beta chain) is from a study of identical twins. Whole-study findings and limits: Cross-sectional statistics underpinned the conclusions; the same donors were not followed.

In regard to this clonotype: Its antigen is currently unknown.

TCRdb itself ran the 5' RACE reads through MiXCR, one entry per CDR3 protein. The sample consists of fewer than 800,000 distinct CDR3 sequences, just over 7% of them appearing once. The germline V gene has CDR1 LNHNV and CDR2 YYDKDF (reference sequence). The CDR3 covers 15 residues. V gave up 8 bases and J gave up 0 bases, with 17 bases separating them. This sample also belongs to another study, concerning yellow fever vaccine responses in identical twins.

The genes are TRBV15 and TRBJ2-7; maybe TRBD2 (5 bases). The sequenced material came from PBMCs. This clonotype was obtained from a woman aged 18 to 35 in good health. The CDR3 coding sequence is TGTGCCACCTCGGAGGCGAGCCTTAGCTCCTACGAGCAGTACTTC. It is translated as CATSEASLSSYEQYF.